A selection of T cell receptor beta chains follows, all from one sample in a study of identical twins. Each CDR3 protein is one row after TCRdb ran MiXCR on the 5' RACE reads. Of hundreds of thousands of distinct CDR3 sequences in the sample, approximately 13% were seen once. These records were also assigned to another study, of yellow fever vaccine responses in identical twins.

Sequences were obtained from PBMCs. The receptors here all came from a young woman in good health. The CDR3 runs from the conserved cysteine through the conserved F or W. D genes are given only for firm matches. Not every row has a clone size; where given, it reads once, few, many or a size class.

d_call j_call v_call clone_size cdr3_nt cdr3_aa
. TRBJ2-1 TRBV24-1 many TGTGCCACCAGTGGAAACACCTACAATGAGCAGTTCTTC CATSGNTYNEQFF
TRBD2 TRBJ2-3 TRBV28 few TGTGCCAGCACCGCGGGACTAGCGGGGGGGGCGGATACGCAGTATTTT CASTAGLAGGADTQYF
TRBD2 TRBJ2-1 TRBV4-1 few TGCGCCAGCAGCGCAACCTCGGCGGGGGGGAGCTACAATGAGCAGTTCTTC CASSATSAGGSYNEQFF
. TRBJ2-1 TRBV11-3 few TGTGCCAGCAGCTTAATGGGCGGGGGCTATGAGCAGTTCTTC CASSLMGGGYEQFF
TRBD1 TRBJ2-2 TRBV5-1 . TGCGCCAGCAGACCAACCGACAGGGTACACGGGGAGCTGTTTTTT CASRPTDRVHGELFF
TRBD2 TRBJ2-5 TRBV3-1 few TGTGCCAGCAGCGAGCGACTAGCGGGAACGACCCGAGGGGAGACCCAGTACTTC CASSERLAGTTRGETQYF
TRBD2 TRBJ2-1 TRBV7-6 many TGTGCCAGCAGCACCGGACTAGCGGGAGACAATGAGCAGTTCTTC CASSTGLAGDNEQFF
. TRBJ2-3 TRBV20-1 few TGCAGTGCTAGCGGGTCTGGGCTCGGCACAGATACGCAGTATTTT CSASGSGLGTDTQYF
TRBD2 TRBJ2-1 TRBV20-1 few TGCAGTGCTACCCATTCTAGCGGGGGGGTCTTCAATGAGCAGTTCTTC CSATHSSGGVFNEQFF
. TRBJ2-7 TRBV15 . TGTGCCACCAGCAGTTCCGGGTACTCCTACGAGCAGTACTTC CATSSSGYSYEQYF
. TRBJ2-1 TRBV7-9 few TGTGCCAGCAGCCCCGCAGGGAGGCTCTACAATGAGCAGTTCTTC CASSPAGRLYNEQFF
TRBD2 TRBJ2-1 TRBV14 . TGTGCCAGCAACAAAGCGGGGATTTCCTACAATGAGCAGTTCTTC CASNKAGISYNEQFF
. TRBJ1-5 TRBV10-2 few TGCGCCAGCAGTGAGTCTTTGGTTCAGCCCCAGCATTTT CASSESLVQPQHF
. TRBJ2-7 TRBV15 few TGTGCCACCAGCAGAGAATACGGACCAAACCGATTCAACGAGCAGTACTTC CATSREYGPNRFNEQYF
. TRBJ1-3 TRBV23-1 few TGCGCCAGCAGTCACCGACAGACCTACTCTGGAAACACCATATATTTT CASSHRQTYSGNTIYF
TRBD2 TRBJ2-3 TRBV7-8 . TGTGCCAGCAGCTCTCCCTTTAGCGGGAGTGGGAAACAGACAGATACGCAGTATTTT CASSSPFSGSGKQTDTQYF
TRBD1 TRBJ2-1 TRBV27 . TGTGCCAGCAGTCCCCAGGGGACAGGGGTACACAATGAGCAGTTCTTC CASSPQGTGVHNEQFF
. TRBJ2-7 TRBV6-2/TRBV6-3 few TGTGCCAGCAGTCCACGACTGAGCTCCTACGAGCAGTACTTC CASSPRLSSYEQYF
. TRBJ2-4 TRBV5-6 . TGTGCCAGCAGCCCCGGACAGAAGAAGGCCAAAAACATTCAGTACTTC CASSPGQKKAKNIQYF
TRBD1 TRBJ1-1 TRBV2 many TGTGCCAGCATTACCGGGACAGGGGGCACTGAAGCTTTCTTT CASITGTGGTEAFF
TRBD1 TRBJ2-2 TRBV20-1 few TGCAGTGCTAGAGTGGGACAGGGTATAGCCGGGGAGCTGTTTTTT CSARVGQGIAGELFF
. TRBJ1-6 TRBV28 . TGTGCCAGCACAGCCGGGACGTATAATTCACCCCTCCACTTT CASTAGTYNSPLHF
TRBD1 TRBJ2-3 TRBV5-1 few TGCGCCAGCAGCATCCGGGACAGGACCACAGGTACGCAGTATTTT CASSIRDRTTGTQYF
. TRBJ1-2 TRBV24-1 many TGTGCCACCAGTGATTCCAATACCCCTACTTATGGCTACACCTTC CATSDSNTPTYGYTF
. TRBJ2-1 TRBV5-1 few TGCGCCAGCAGCCCCCAGGGGAACCACAATGAGCAGTTCTTC CASSPQGNHNEQFF
TRBD1 TRBJ1-6 TRBV4-1 . TGCGCCAGCAGCCAAGAGTTCAGGGACAGAGGTTTTAGAAATTCACCCCTCCACTTT CASSQEFRDRGFRNSPLHF
. TRBJ2-3 TRBV12-3/TRBV12-4 few TGTGCCAGCAGTTTAGGGGTAGTGGGAGAAGGCACAGATACGCAGTATTTT CASSLGVVGEGTDTQYF
. TRBJ2-7 TRBV12-3/TRBV12-4 . TGTGCCAGCAGTTTAGCCCAGGGAGAGTACGAGCAGTACTTC CASSLAQGEYEQYF
. TRBJ2-1 TRBV2 . TGTACCAGCAGTTTTGTTTTATCAGGAACGGGGATGGGGAATGAGCAGTTCTTC CTSSFVLSGTGMGNEQFF
TRBD2 TRBJ2-1 TRBV5-1 many TGCGCCAGCAGGGAAGGGACTAGTAACAATGAGCAGTTCTTC CASREGTSNNEQFF
. TRBJ2-1 TRBV11-3 . TGTGCCAGCACCGGGGGTCTGGGGCAGGGGCTTAATGAGCAGTTCTTC CASTGGLGQGLNEQFF
TRBD2 TRBJ2-6 TRBV2 few TGTGCCAGCAGAGGACTAGCGTTCGGCTCTGGGGCCAACGTCCTGACTTTC CASRGLAFGSGANVLTF
. TRBJ1-1 TRBV12-3/TRBV12-4 few TGTGCCAGCAGCCGGAGACAGGCGCGAGTGAACACTGAAGCTTTCTTT CASSRRQARVNTEAFF
. TRBJ1-1 TRBV6-5 many TGTGCCAGCAGGGGAGGGACTGAAGCTTTCTTT CASRGGTEAFF
TRBD2 TRBJ2-1 TRBV24-1 . TGTGCCACCAGTGAAGGACTAGCGGCCCAGTTCTTC CATSEGLAAQFF
. TRBJ2-4 TRBV27 few TGTGCCAGCAGTTCTCGAGCGGGTGACAAAAACATTCAGTACTTC CASSSRAGDKNIQYF
. TRBJ1-2 TRBV12-3/TRBV12-4 many TGTGCCAGCACCGAAATGGGGCGCGGAGCTAACTATGGCTACACCTTC CASTEMGRGANYGYTF
. TRBJ2-7 TRBV29-1 many TGCAGCGTTGAAGCAAAGGGGCATCCCTACGAGCAGTACTTC CSVEAKGHPYEQYF
. TRBJ1-1 TRBV20-1 few TGCAGTGCTAGAGACGGGACACTTACTGAAGCTTTCTTT CSARDGTLTEAFF
TRBD2 TRBJ2-7 TRBV20-1 many TGCAGTGCTTCCCCGGTGAGGAGCGGGGTTTCCTACGAGCAGTACTTC CSASPVRSGVSYEQYF
. TRBJ1-3 TRBV11-2 few TGTGCCAGCAGCTTAGTCGGAGGGTACACCACATATTTT CASSLVGGYTTYF
. TRBJ2-5 TRBV4-1 many TGCGCCAGCAGCCAAGATCGCGGAGGCCAAGAGACCCAGTACTTC CASSQDRGGQETQYF
TRBD1 TRBJ1-5 TRBV9 few TGTGCCAGCAGCGCCGGGACAGGGTATAGCAATCAGCCCCAGCATTTT CASSAGTGYSNQPQHF
. TRBJ1-1 TRBV5-1 many TGCGCCAGCAGCCGACAGAACATGAACACTGAAGCTTTCTTT CASSRQNMNTEAFF
TRBD2 TRBJ2-7 TRBV7-9 few TGTGCCAGCAGCTTAGCGACTAGCGGGATCTACGAGCAGTACTTC CASSLATSGIYEQYF
TRBD1 TRBJ2-7 TRBV2 few TGTGCCAGCAGTGTACGGACAGGGTCCCCGGGCGAGCAGTACTTC CASSVRTGSPGEQYF
TRBD1 TRBJ2-2 TRBV7-2 . TGTGCCAGCAGCCGGAGAGGGACAGTCACCGGGGAGCTGTTTTTT CASSRRGTVTGELFF
TRBD1 TRBJ1-4 TRBV5-5 many TGTGCCAGCAGCTTCTCTCCGGGACAGGGGTTTAATGAAAAACTGTTTTTT CASSFSPGQGFNEKLFF
TRBD1 TRBJ2-6 TRBV27 . TGTGCCAGCTCCGGACAGGCAATAGGGTCTGGGGCCAACGTCCTGACTTTC CASSGQAIGSGANVLTF
. TRBJ2-2 TRBV15 many TGTGCCACCAGCAGAGATGTACGGGAGCGGAGCGGGGAGCTGTTTTTT CATSRDVRERSGELFF
TRBD2 TRBJ2-1 TRBV15 few TGTGCCACCAGCAGAGAAATGGTCATTAGCGGGAGGGCCCTCGGGCCGTTCTTC CATSREMVISGRALGPFF
. TRBJ1-2 TRBV6-2/TRBV6-3 . TGTGCCAGCACCACTCCGGGTCACGGACACACCTTC CASTTPGHGHTF
TRBD2 TRBJ2-7 TRBV29-1 few TGCAGCGTTGAAGTGCGGGAGGGCTCCTACGAGCAGTACTTC CSVEVREGSYEQYF